These T cell receptor beta chains were read from a single sample in a study of Ad26.COV2.S vaccination and SARS-CoV-2 variants. Data came from immunoSEQ multiplex PCR; TCRdb stores just in-frame clones and leaves some out. The table lists hundreds of thousands of clones, more than 75% of them singletons. The sequencing used peripheral blood, collected in a trial of Ad26.COV2.S vaccine versus placebo. These receptors all come from a person between 18 and 60 years old who received the Ad26.COV2.S COVID-19 vaccine or a placebo. Both conserved end residues are part of each CDR3. Fields, in order: CDR3 DNA, CDR3 protein, V gene, D gene, clone size, J gene. D genes are given only for firm matches. Rows give clone size only sometimes, using once, few, many, or a class for an expanded clone.

TGTGCCAGCAGCTTAGGATCGACAGGGATCAATAATTCACCCCTCCACTTT | CASSLGSTGINNSPLHF | TRBV7-6 | TRBD1 | few | TRBJ1-6
TGTGCCAGCAGCGTAGGGAGACAGGAACTCTCCTACAATGAGCAGTTCTTC | CASSVGRQELSYNEQFF | TRBV9 | . | . | TRBJ2-1
TGCAGCGTTGACTCGGGACAGGGGGAGGAGACCCAGTACTTC | CSVDSGQGEETQYF | TRBV29-1 | TRBD1 | . | TRBJ2-5
TGTGCCAGCAGCTCCGCCGGAGGACAGCCTAATGAAAAACTGTTTTTT | CASSSAGGQPNEKLFF | TRBV7-8 | . | . | TRBJ1-4
TGTGCCATCAGCCCGGGGGGACGCGAGCAGTACTTC | CAISPGGREQYF | TRBV10-3 | TRBD2 | . | TRBJ2-7
TGTGCCAGCAGCCTAACAGGGGGCCCAAATGAAAAACTGTTTTTT | CASSLTGGPNEKLFF | TRBV9 | TRBD1 | . | TRBJ1-4
TGCGCCAGCAGCCAAGATCTAGGGGCCGCTTTTGAAGCTTTCTTT | CASSQDLGAAFEAFF | TRBV4-3 | . | . | TRBJ1-1
TGTGCCAGCAGCTTCGAGATGGTGGGACCCCAGCATTTT | CASSFEMVGPQHF | TRBV5-6 | . | . | TRBJ1-5
TGTGCCAGCAGCCCTCAGGGAATCTATGGCTACACCTTC | CASSPQGIYGYTF | TRBV12-3/TRBV12-4 | . | . | TRBJ1-2
TGTGCCAGCAGTTACTCGACAGACTATGGCTACACCTTC | CASSYSTDYGYTF | TRBV6-6 | . | few | TRBJ1-2
TGTGCCAGCAGTGAATATGGGGCGGGACAAGAGACCCAGTACTTC | CASSEYGAGQETQYF | TRBV25-1 | . | . | TRBJ2-5
TGTGCCAGCAGTGAAACCACTGACAGTTTCTCTGGGGCCAACGTCCTGACTTTC | CASSETTDSFSGANVLTF | TRBV2 | . | . | TRBJ2-6
TGTGCCAGTAGTATAGCTTCACTCGGGGGCTACGAGCAGTACTTC | CASSIASLGGYEQYF | TRBV19 | . | once | TRBJ2-7
TGTGCCAGCAGCTTAGGGGTGTCCGGGGAGCTGTTTTTT | CASSLGVSGELFF | TRBV7-9 | . | . | TRBJ2-2
TGTGCCAGCAGCCAAAGTATAGGGGGCGAGAGCGGGGAGCTGTTTTTT | CASSQSIGGESGELFF | TRBV4-2 | TRBD1 | few | TRBJ2-2
TGTGCCAGCAGCGTTCTCTTGACAGGGACCACCACAGATACGCAGTATTTT | CASSVLLTGTTTDTQYF | TRBV9 | TRBD1 | . | TRBJ2-3
TGTGCCAGCAGTCCAGGGGCCACGATGGCGGGCGAGCAGTACTTC | CASSPGATMAGEQYF | TRBV5-4 | . | . | TRBJ2-7
TGTGCCAGCACCCCCACAGATACGCAGTATTTT | CASTPTDTQYF | TRBV7-9 | . | . | TRBJ2-3
TGCAGTGCTAGTGAGGAGGGCCGGGGAGAGACCCAGTACTTC | CSASEEGRGETQYF | TRBV20-1 | . | . | TRBJ2-5
TGTGCCAGCAGATCCGGGGACAGGGTTAGTGAAAAACTGTTTTTT | CASRSGDRVSEKLFF | TRBV25-1 | TRBD1 | few | TRBJ1-4
TGTGCCAGCAGTTACTCGGGTGGGCCCCTGGGTACTGAAGCTTTCTTT | CASSYSGGPLGTEAFF | TRBV6-5 | . | . | TRBJ1-1
TGTGCCAGCAGCATCGGACAGGGGTCAGATACGCAGTATTTT | CASSIGQGSDTQYF | TRBV11-3 | TRBD1 | . | TRBJ2-3
TGTGCCAGTACTCCGGAGGACAGGTCTCGCGGGCAGCCCCAGCATTTT | CASTPEDRSRGQPQHF | TRBV19 | TRBD1 | . | TRBJ1-5
TGTGCCTGGAGGACCCTTGAGGACAATGAGCAGTTCTTC | CAWRTLEDNEQFF | TRBV30 | . | few | TRBJ2-1
TGTGCCAGCAGCTTAGGTAGCGGGGGTAAGGTCGAGACCCAGTACTTC | CASSLGSGGKVETQYF | TRBV7-2 | TRBD2 | . | TRBJ2-5
TGTGCCAGCAGCCGCGGGGGCAGGGGGTTTTCACCCCTCCACTTT | CASSRGGRGFSPLHF | TRBV5-6 | TRBD1 | . | TRBJ1-6
TGTGCCAGCAGCAAGGGAATCAATGAGCAGTTCTTC | CASSKGINEQFF | TRBV21-1 | . | . | TRBJ2-1
TGCGCCAGCAGCCAAGATTTGGGAAATTCACCCCTCCACTTT | CASSQDLGNSPLHF | TRBV4-3 | . | . | TRBJ1-6
TGTGCCAGCAGTTCAAACAGGGCGGGGGTGAACGAGCAGTACTTC | CASSSNRAGVNEQYF | TRBV6-6 | . | once | TRBJ2-7
TGCAGCGTTGAAGTAGGGGGCGGGGGGACCCAGTACTTC | CSVEVGGGGTQYF | TRBV29-1 | . | . | TRBJ2-5
TGTGCCAGCAGCCCCGGGACACACTCCTACAATGAGCAGTTCTTC | CASSPGTHSYNEQFF | TRBV6-5 | . | . | TRBJ2-1
TGTGCCAGCAGCTTATTTACAGGGGTGGACACCGGGGAGCTGTTTTTT | CASSLFTGVDTGELFF | TRBV7-3 | TRBD1 | . | TRBJ2-2
TGTGCCAGCAGCTTGCCAGCGAACACTGAAGCTTTCTTT | CASSLPANTEAFF | TRBV13 | . | once | TRBJ1-1
TGTGCCAGCAGCTTGTGGACACAGGGGTCGGGCGGCTACACCTTC | CASSLWTQGSGGYTF | TRBV5-6 | TRBD1 | . | TRBJ1-2
TGTGCCAGCAGCTTGTACAGGGGGAACACTGAAGCTTTCTTT | CASSLYRGNTEAFF | TRBV7-6 | TRBD1 | . | TRBJ1-1
TGCAGTGCTAGTGACAGGGGAACTGAAGCTTTCTTT | CSASDRGTEAFF | TRBV20-1 | TRBD1 | . | TRBJ1-1
TGCGCCAGCAGCTGGACGGGACAGATTGACTATGGCTACACCTTC | CASSWTGQIDYGYTF | TRBV5-1 | TRBD1 | . | TRBJ1-2
TGTGCCTGGAGTGTGGTCAGGGATAGTGAGCAGTTCTTC | CAWSVVRDSEQFF | TRBV30 | . | . | TRBJ2-1
TGTGCCAGCTCACCTATTGATGTGGGGGTTAACTCCTACGAGCAGTACTTC | CASSPIDVGVNSYEQYF | TRBV18 | . | . | TRBJ2-7
TGTGCCAGCAGGGAGGATGGCGGGGCGAACGGGGAGCTGTTTTTT | CASREDGGANGELFF | TRBV2 | . | . | TRBJ2-2
TGTGCCAGCAGTGACCCCCCGGACAGGTCGAGAGCTCATTCACCCCTCCACTTT | CASSDPPDRSRAHSPLHF | TRBV6-4 | TRBD1 | . | TRBJ1-6
TGTGCCAGCAGCTTAGCAGGGGTTTACGACGAGCAGTACTTC | CASSLAGVYDEQYF | TRBV7-9 | . | . | TRBJ2-7